The rows below give T cell receptor beta chains drawn from one sample of a study of T-cell reconstitution after alpha-beta-depleted transplantation in children. From the PCR reads, TCRdb called clonotypes with MiXCR, one entry per CDR3 protein. The repertoire holds 670,000 or so distinct CDR3 sequences, with 10% to 15% as singletons. The sequenced sample was PBMCs, obtained before TCRalphabeta/CD19-depleted stem cell transplant. Every receptor here comes from a girl aged 2-10 years with congenital amegakaryocytic thrombocytopenia, due to receive a stem cell transplant. CDR3s include the opening cysteine and the closing phenylalanine or tryptophan. Fields, in order: clone size, D gene, J gene, V gene, CDR3 protein, CDR3 DNA. A D gene is named only where the DNA matches it firmly. The size of a clone is reported for some rows only, either as once, few or many, or as a class for expanded clones.

size: few
D: .
J: TRBJ2-7
V: TRBV2
CDR3: CASGTSSSYEQYF
DNA: TGTGCCAGCGGGACTTCTAGCTCCTACGAGCAGTACTTC

size: .
D: .
J: TRBJ2-7
V: TRBV2
CDR3: CASCFSWSQARWISYEQYF
DNA: TGTGCCAGCTGTTTCAGTTGGTCACAGGCCCGATGGATTTCCTACGAGCAGTACTTC

size: many
D: .
J: TRBJ2-1
V: TRBV10-3
CDR3: CALGATYNEQFF
DNA: TGTGCCCTCGGGGCCACCTACAATGAGCAGTTCTTC

size: .
D: .
J: TRBJ2-7
V: TRBV19
CDR3: CASRTANSYEQYF
DNA: TGTGCCAGCCGGACAGCGAACTCCTACGAGCAGTACTTC

size: few
D: .
J: TRBJ2-4
V: TRBV19
CDR3: CASSIVGGAKNIQYF
DNA: TGTGCCAGTAGTATAGTAGGTGGAGCCAAAAACATTCAGTACTTC

size: few
D: .
J: TRBJ2-7
V: TRBV20-1
CDR3: CSARATGEQYF
DNA: TGCAGTGCTAGAGCAACAGGGGAGCAGTACTTC

size: many
D: .
J: TRBJ2-6
V: TRBV27
CDR3: CASTSGANVLTF
DNA: TGTGCCAGCACCTCTGGGGCCAACGTCCTGACTTTC

size: few
D: .
J: TRBJ2-4
V: TRBV6-1
CDR3: CASSPKTGDPILAKNIQYF
DNA: TGTGCCAGCAGTCCGAAGACAGGAGACCCAATTCTAGCCAAAAACATTCAGTACTTC

size: many
D: .
J: TRBJ2-3
V: TRBV12-3/TRBV12-4
CDR3: CASAAGTSSGSDTQYF
DNA: TGTGCCAGCGCGGCGGGGACATCAAGTGGGTCAGATACGCAGTATTTT

size: .
D: TRBD1
J: TRBJ2-4
V: TRBV7-9
CDR3: CASSPTQGAGNIQYF
DNA: TGTGCCAGCAGCCCCACCCAGGGGGCAGGGAACATTCAGTACTTC

size: many
D: .
J: TRBJ1-1
V: TRBV5-1
CDR3: CASSLVYASGAFF
DNA: TGCGCCAGCAGCTTGGTCTATGCCTCCGGAGCTTTCTTT

size: many
D: .
J: TRBJ1-6
V: TRBV20-1
CDR3: CSAGFDTLNSPLHF
DNA: TGCAGTGCAGGGTTTGATACTCTAAATTCACCCCTCCACTTT

size: .
D: TRBD1
J: TRBJ2-7
V: TRBV3-1
CDR3: CASSHHNRGSYEQYF
DNA: TGTGCCAGCAGCCACCATAACAGGGGCTCCTACGAGCAGTACTTC

size: many
D: .
J: TRBJ2-1
V: TRBV29-1
CDR3: CSAGGGLTYNEQFF
DNA: TGCAGCGCTGGTGGTGGATTAACTTACAATGAGCAGTTCTTC

size: many
D: TRBD1
J: TRBJ2-3
V: TRBV5-1
CDR3: CASSASQGAADTQYF
DNA: TGCGCCAGCAGCGCATCACAGGGGGCAGCTGATACGCAGTATTTT

size: many
D: TRBD2
J: TRBJ2-1
V: TRBV7-8
CDR3: CASSHTWTSGVYNEQFF
DNA: TGTGCCAGCAGCCATACCTGGACTAGCGGGGTTTACAATGAGCAGTTCTTC

size: few
D: .
J: TRBJ2-5
V: TRBV7-7
CDR3: CASSLAPEGPQYF
DNA: TGTGCCAGCAGCTTAGCCCCGGAAGGGCCCCAGTACTTC

size: few
D: .
J: TRBJ2-1
V: TRBV29-1
CDR3: CSVERSSAYEQFF
DNA: TGCAGCGTTGAAAGGTCTAGCGCGTATGAGCAGTTCTTC

size: many
D: .
J: TRBJ1-3
V: TRBV12-3/TRBV12-4
CDR3: CASSLLVSGNTIYF
DNA: TGTGCCAGCAGTTTGTTAGTCTCTGGAAACACCATATATTTT

size: many
D: TRBD2
J: TRBJ2-7
V: TRBV5-1
CDR3: CASSLLRESYEQYF
DNA: TGCGCCAGCAGTCTTCTGCGGGAGTCCTACGAGCAGTACTTC

size: many
D: TRBD2
J: TRBJ2-1
V: TRBV20-1
CDR3: CSANIAGGSPYNEQFF
DNA: TGCAGTGCTAACATAGCGGGAGGATCCCCCTACAATGAGCAGTTCTTC

size: many
D: TRBD2
J: TRBJ2-1
V: TRBV20-1
CDR3: CSAREFLAGGNYEQFF
DNA: TGCAGTGCTAGAGAATTTCTAGCGGGAGGGAATTATGAGCAGTTCTTC

size: few
D: .
J: TRBJ1-2
V: TRBV29-1
CDR3: CSVVVRGGVGYTF
DNA: TGCAGCGTTGTGGTCAGAGGAGGGGTGGGCTACACCTTC

size: .
D: .
J: TRBJ2-7
V: TRBV20-1
CDR3: CSARKGSNEQYF
DNA: TGCAGTGCTAGAAAAGGATCTAACGAGCAGTACTTC

size: .
D: .
J: TRBJ2-3
V: TRBV21-1
CDR3: CASSKEKVARRPDTQYF
DNA: TGTGCCAGCAGCAAAGAAAAGGTAGCTAGACGCCCAGATACGCAGTATTTT

size: .
D: .
J: TRBJ2-2
V: TRBV6-2/TRBV6-3
CDR3: CASDTSTGELFF
DNA: TGTGCCAGTGATACCAGCACCGGGGAGCTGTTTTTT

size: .
D: .
J: TRBJ2-2
V: TRBV12-3/TRBV12-4
CDR3: CASSFSGATGELFF
DNA: TGTGCCAGCAGTTTCTCGGGGGCTACCGGGGAGCTGTTTTTT

size: few
D: TRBD1
J: TRBJ2-3
V: TRBV7-2
CDR3: CASCPTGQGSCTQYF
DNA: TGTGCCAGCTGCCCAACGGGACAGGGATCTTGTACGCAGTATTTT

size: many
D: .
J: TRBJ2-3
V: TRBV5-1
CDR3: CASSGDGRHSTDTQYF
DNA: TGCGCCAGCAGCGGGGACGGCAGACATAGCACAGATACGCAGTATTTT

size: .
D: TRBD2
J: TRBJ2-1
V: TRBV5-1
CDR3: CASSLEGGTSNEQFF
DNA: TGCGCCAGCAGCTTGGAGGGGGGGACTAGCAATGAGCAGTTCTTC

size: few
D: .
J: TRBJ2-7
V: TRBV7-9
CDR3: CASSRISGYEQYF
DNA: TGTGCCAGCAGCAGGATTAGCGGCTACGAGCAGTACTTC

size: many
D: TRBD2
J: TRBJ2-1
V: TRBV20-1
CDR3: CSATVAGSSYNEQFF
DNA: TGCAGTGCTACGGTAGCGGGAAGCTCCTACAATGAGCAGTTCTTC

size: .
D: .
J: TRBJ2-7
V: TRBV5-1
CDR3: CASSLGSIGYEQYF
DNA: TGCGCCAGCAGCTTGGGCAGTATAGGCTACGAGCAGTACTTC

size: many
D: .
J: TRBJ2-1
V: TRBV24-1
CDR3: CATSGVAYNEQFF
DNA: TGTGCCACCAGCGGGGTAGCCTACAATGAGCAGTTCTTC

size: many
D: TRBD2
J: TRBJ2-1
V: TRBV5-1
CDR3: CASSFPTETSVYNEQFF
DNA: TGCGCCAGCAGCTTCCCAACAGAGACTAGCGTATACAATGAGCAGTTCTTC

size: many
D: .
J: TRBJ2-3
V: TRBV10-3
CDR3: CAISATDSTDTQYF
DNA: TGTGCCATCAGCGCGACGGATAGCACAGATACGCAGTATTTT

size: .
D: .
J: TRBJ2-1
V: TRBV20-1
CDR3: CSADSGNSYNEQFF
DNA: TGCAGTGCTGATAGCGGAAACTCCTACAATGAGCAGTTCTTC

size: many
D: .
J: TRBJ1-1
V: TRBV6-1
CDR3: CASKGGFFTEAFF
DNA: TGTGCCAGCAAAGGAGGATTTTTCACTGAAGCTTTCTTT

size: few
D: TRBD1
J: TRBJ1-1
V: TRBV12-3/TRBV12-4
CDR3: CASSDPDRGLIFSTEAFF
DNA: TGTGCCAGCAGTGATCCTGACAGGGGGCTCATATTCTCAACTGAAGCTTTCTTT

size: .
D: TRBD1
J: TRBJ2-7
V: TRBV20-1
CDR3: CSAQGQGGSYEQYF
DNA: TGCAGTGCTCAGGGACAGGGTGGTTCCTACGAGCAGTACTTC

size: few
D: TRBD2
J: TRBJ2-1
V: TRBV12-3/TRBV12-4
CDR3: CASITSGRYNEQFF
DNA: TGTGCCAGCATCACTAGCGGGAGGTACAATGAGCAGTTCTTC

size: few
D: TRBD2
J: TRBJ2-3
V: TRBV5-1
CDR3: CASGPSGRAQDTQYF
DNA: TGCGCCAGCGGACCTAGCGGGAGGGCCCAAGATACGCAGTATTTT

size: few
D: TRBD1
J: TRBJ2-1
V: TRBV5-1
CDR3: CASSHSYRGHEQFF
DNA: TGCGCCAGCAGCCACTCTTACAGGGGGCATGAGCAGTTCTTC

size: few
D: .
J: TRBJ2-5
V: TRBV7-2
CDR3: CASSLGRVFNTQYF
DNA: TGTGCCAGCAGCTTAGGGCGGGTATTTAATACCCAGTACTTC

size: few
D: .
J: TRBJ2-2
V: TRBV7-3
CDR3: CASSPTRSGELFF
DNA: TGTGCCAGCAGCCCGACTAGGTCCGGGGAGCTGTTTTTT

size: many
D: .
J: TRBJ1-2
V: TRBV4-1
CDR3: CASSQFYLGGFNYGYTF
DNA: TGCGCCAGCAGCCAATTTTATTTGGGGGGCTTCAACTATGGCTACACCTTC

size: .
D: .
J: TRBJ2-3
V: TRBV14
CDR3: CASGEVGTDTQYF
DNA: TGTGCCAGCGGGGAGGTGGGCACAGATACGCAGTATTTT

size: many
D: .
J: TRBJ2-1
V: TRBV20-1
CDR3: CSATWDSQVNEQFF
DNA: TGCAGTGCTACCTGGGACTCCCAGGTCAATGAGCAGTTCTTC

size: .
D: TRBD2
J: TRBJ2-1
V: TRBV5-1
CDR3: CASTRGLAGGPNEQFF
DNA: TGCGCCAGCACCCGAGGACTAGCGGGAGGGCCTAATGAGCAGTTCTTC

size: few
D: .
J: TRBJ2-2
V: TRBV5-1
CDR3: CASSGGFGTGELFF
DNA: TGCGCCAGCAGTGGGGGCTTCGGCACCGGGGAGCTGTTTTTT

size: many
D: TRBD2
J: TRBJ2-3
V: TRBV20-1
CDR3: CSEKLAGGNTDTQYF
DNA: TGCAGCGAAAAACTAGCGGGAGGGAACACAGATACGCAGTATTTT

size: few
D: .
J: TRBJ2-5
V: TRBV20-1
CDR3: CSARDRDPGTQYF
DNA: TGCAGTGCTAGAGATCGAGACCCCGGAACCCAGTACTTC

size: .
D: .
J: TRBJ2-3
V: TRBV3-1
CDR3: CASSPSRRSSTQYF
DNA: TGTGCCAGCAGCCCATCCCGACGGTCATCGACGCAGTATTTT

size: few
D: TRBD2
J: TRBJ2-2
V: TRBV5-1
CDR3: CASSSSGTNTGELFF
DNA: TGCGCCAGCAGTTCTAGCGGGACGAACACCGGGGAGCTGTTTTTT

size: many
D: .
J: TRBJ2-7
V: TRBV3-1
CDR3: CASGDPGKGRSEQYF
DNA: TGTGCCAGCGGGGACCCTGGCAAGGGTAGATCCGAGCAGTACTTC